What follows are 12 T cell receptor beta chains derived from one specimen sequenced in a study of monozygotic twins with inflammatory bowel disease (dated by TCRdb to between 2018 and 2021). Receptors were amplified or captured by 5' RACE. Data came from an Illumina HiSeq 2500. Once TCRdb had reprocessed the reads, it stored one entry per CDR3 protein sequence and supplied no DNA. The record for this sample contains some 170,000 distinct CDR3 sequences. Clones ranked in the top ten supply roughly 2.6% of the sample. Sequenced: blood. The receptors stem from a human donor with ulcerative colitis or Crohn's disease, or a healthy co-twin of an affected twin (not recorded which).

V and J are TRBV20-1 and TRBJ2-2. The CDR3 is made up of 14 amino acids. In germline, CDR1 is DFQATT, CDR2 SNEGSKA (reference sequence). This chain's CDR3 is CSARDGLLAGELFF.

The chain's CDR3 is CASAVGQGYNEQFF. The V and J genes are TRBV7-9 and TRBJ2-1; TCRdb selects TRBD1, and the lack of DNA leaves this call unchecked. Per the germline V gene, CDR1 is SEHNR and CDR2 is FQNEAQ (reference sequence). The CDR3 consists of 14 residues.

V and J are TRBV12-3 or TRBV12-4 and TRBJ2-4. The CDR3 has 12 amino acids. The CDR3 loop reads CASRSIGNIQYF.

The chain combines TRBV5-1 with TRBJ1-2. The CDR3 extends over 13 amino acids. Germline V gene data show CDR1 as SGHRS and CDR2 as YFSETQ. The CDR3 here is CASSLVPEDGYTF. Full variable domain (remainder filled in from reference TRBV5-1 and TRBJ1-2): KAGVTQTPRYLIKTRGQQVTLSCSPISGHRSVSWYQQTPGQGLQFLFEYFSETQRNKGNFPGRFSGRQFSNSRSEMNVSTLELGDSALYLCASSLVPEDGYTFGSGTRLTVV.

The chain is built from TRBV7-2 and TRBJ2-1. Germline V CDR1 and CDR2: SGHTA, FQGNSA. The CDR3 runs 13 residues. The CDR3 loop is CASRGNTYNEQFF. Together with reference TRBV7-2 and TRBJ2-1, the CDR3 gives the full variable domain: GAGVSQSPSNKVTEKGKDVELRCDPISGHTALYWYRQSLGQGLEFLIYFQGNSAPDKSGLPSDRFSAERTGGSVSTLTIQRTQQEDSAVYLCASRGNTYNEQFFGPGTRLTVL.

The chain joins TRBV6-1 to TRBJ1-2; TCRdb indicates TRBD1, and absent DNA this call remains unverified. The germline CDR1 and CDR2 sequences are MNHNS and SASEGT. CDR3 size: 16 residues. CDR3 region: CASSPTRESAGDGYTF.

The rearrangement uses TRBV7-2 and TRBJ2-3; as DNA is missing, the TRBD2 call by TCRdb cannot be tested. The germline V gene has CDR1 SGHTA and CDR2 FQGNSA. The CDR3 is made up of 14 amino acids. CDR3 region: CASSLSGRLEPQYF.

The rearrangement joins TRBV20-1 to TRBJ2-1; TCRdb reports TRBD2, a call that lacks DNA to check it against. Germline loops: CDR1 DFQATT, CDR2 SNEGSKA (reference sequence). The CDR3 sequence is 14 residues long. CDR3 protein: CSAQTSGRSYEQFF.

The CDR3 is CASSLAPTGAEQFF. The V and J genes are TRBV7-3 and TRBJ2-1; as DNA is missing, the TRBD1 call by TCRdb cannot be tested. Germline lookup yields CDR1 SGHTA and CDR2 FQGTGA. There are 14 residues in the CDR3.

V usage is TRBV5-5 and J usage is TRBJ2-2; TCRdb designates TRBD1, a call that cannot be tested without DNA. CDR3 length equals 15 residues. Germline lookup yields CDR1 SGHKS and CDR2 YYEKEE (reference sequence). CDR3 residues: CASSLLTGVTGELFF.

The V call is TRBV7-2, the J call TRBJ2-3; the D gene TCRdb calls, TRBD1, cannot be checked with no DNA. The CDR3 is made up of 15 amino acids. CDR1 is SGHTA, CDR2 FQGNSA, per germline. The CDR3 sequence is CASSFFPGGTDTQYF.

This chain links TRBV19 with TRBJ2-1; with no DNA, the TCRdb D assignment of TRBD2 cannot be verified. There are 17 residues in the CDR3. CDR1 and CDR2 from the germline V gene are LNHDA and SQIVND (reference sequence). The CDR3 sequence: CASSIVAAGKSYNEQFF.